The 4 T cell receptor beta chains given below trace back to one sample, sequenced in a study of blood T cell repertoires in COVID-19. This table comes from immunoSEQ multiplex PCR, and its TCRdb copy is limited to in-frame clones, with some not included. Among 98,000 or so clones listed, 85% to 90% were seen once. The sample was peripheral blood. These receptors were taken from a man between 45 and 60 years old with acute or convalescent COVID-19.

This sequence joins TRBV4-1 and TRBJ2-2; 12 bases align to TRBD2. This CDR3 has 16 residues. CDR1 is MGHRA, CDR2 YSYEKL, per germline. Germline trimming cut 1 base from V and 4 bases from J; bases unmatched to any gene: 1. CDR3 amino acids: CASSQVLAGGTGELFF. Here the CDR3 DNA reads TGCGCCAGCAGCCAAGTACTAGCGGGGGGCACCGGGGAGCTGTTTTTT.

The chain has TRBV10-2 and TRBJ1-5; D perhaps matches TRBD1 (5 bases). V was shortened by 1 base and J by 6 bases, with 16 bases between the two germline ends. CDR1 is WSHSY, CDR2 SAAADI, per germline. The CDR3 contains 16 residues. As DNA, the CDR3 is TGCGCCAGCAGTGAGTTTTGGGGCCTCAAGTCTCAGCCCCAGCATTTT. This sequence encodes CASSEFWGLKSQPQHF.

The chain employs TRBV29-1 and TRBJ1-1, with D uncertain. The germline gives CDR1 SQVTM, CDR2 ANQGSEA. V lost 4 bases and J lost 6, with 9 bases in between. The length of the CDR3 is 11 residues. CDR3 amino acids: CSVGRGSEAFF. The CDR3 nucleotides are TGCAGCGTTGGACGCGGCTCTGAAGCTTTCTTT. Drawing the rest from reference TRBV29-1 and TRBJ1-1, the complete variable domain is SAVISQKPSRDICQRGTSLTIQCQVDSQVTMMFWYRQQPGQSLTLIATANQGSEATYESGFVIDKFPISRPNLTFSTLTVSNMSPEDSSIYLCSVGRGSEAFFGQGTRLTVV.

The chain employs TRBV2 and TRBJ2-7, with D possibly matching TRBD1 (6 bases). Trimming pared 1 base from V and 4 bases from J, leaving 11 bases between. The CDR3 is 14 residues long. Germline assignment: CDR1 SNHLY and CDR2 FYNNEI. This CDR3 is CASSEGAGEYEQYF. Written as DNA, the CDR3 is TGTGCCAGCAGTGAAGGGGCAGGGGAGTACGAGCAGTACTTC.